What follows are 10 T cell receptor beta chains derived from one specimen sequenced in a study of T cells after yellow fever vaccination. Via MiXCR, TCRdb re-called the 5' RACE reads, giving one row per CDR3 protein. The data show roughly 74,000 distinct CDR3 sequences, around 7% seen once. Specimen: CD8+ T cells sorted from PBMCs, collected 5 to 6 days after the first yellow fever vaccination. Every receptor here comes from a man younger than 30 who received the YFV17D yellow fever vaccine.

The gene calls are TRBV21-1 and TRBJ2-7. TRBV21-1 is given as a pseudogene. This CDR3 has 12 amino acids. The CDR3 is CASSDCTYEQYF. CDR3 coding DNA: TGTGCCAGCAGCGATTGTACCTACGAGCAGTACTTC.

This clonotype was picked up a small number of times. The chain carries TRBV5-1 and TRBJ2-5; D is perhaps TRBD1 (5 bases). Germline values: CDR1 SGHRS, CDR2 YFSETQ. V was cut by 0 bases and J by 4 bases, with 13 bases left in between. This CDR3 has 15 amino acids. The CDR3 here is CASSLALGLGETQYF. The CDR3 nucleotides read TGCGCCAGCAGCTTGGCGTTGGGGCTGGGAGAGACCCAGTACTTC.

Remarks on this clonotype: At one boundary the junction diverges from the germline segment, which might be a read error. This chain connects TRBV7-7 to TRBJ2-1, with D possibly matching TRBD2 (5 bases). CDR3 length equals 14 residues. CDR1 is SSHAT and CDR2 is FNYEAQ in the germline V gene (reference sequence). CDR3 coding DNA: TGTGCTAGCAGCCCTACGCCGGGGTCCAATGAGCAGTTCTTC. Translation gives CASSPTPGSNEQFF.

This clonotype has only a few counts. The rearrangement joins TRBV20-1 to TRBJ1-1, with D maybe TRBD1 (5 bases). Germline V gene lookup returns CDR1 DFQATT and CDR2 SNEGSKA (reference sequence). The CDR3 has 15 amino acids. The germline V and J ends were trimmed by 6 bases and 0 bases, with 17 bases remaining between them. CDR3 sequence reads: CSADTRSGLNTEAFF. The CDR3 nucleotides read TGCAGTGCCGACACCAGGTCGGGGCTGAACACTGAAGCTTTCTTT.

This clonotype was recorded at least ten times. This chain uses TRBV27 with TRBJ2-3; no reliable D call. The CDR3 sequence is 16 residues long. Trimming cost V 5 bases and J 4 bases, with 19 bases left between them. The germline CDR1 and CDR2 sequences are MNHEY and SMNVEV (reference sequence). The CDR3 sequence is CASSGPGQGPADTQYF. The CDR3 DNA reads TGTGCCAGCAGTGGACCGGGCCAAGGCCCTGCAGATACGCAGTATTTT.

This clonotype was detected many times. The rearrangement joins TRBV4-1 to TRBJ1-6, with D unclear. This CDR3 has 12 residues. Per germline, CDR1 MGHRA and CDR2 YSYEKL. With 4 bases removed from V and 10 bases from J, the gap between germline ends came to 8 bases. The chain's CDR3 is CASSPAGSPLHF. The CDR3 nucleotides read TGCGCCAGCAGCCCAGCCGGATCACCCCTCCACTTT.

This clonotype was picked up a small number of times. V and J are TRBV3-1 and TRBJ2-3; D not certain. There are 15 residues in the CDR3. The V gene's germline CDR1 is LGHDT and CDR2 YNNKEL (reference sequence). Trimming took 0 bases from V and 0 from J, leaving 7 bases between them. In DNA, the CDR3 is TGTGCCAGCAGCCAAGATCCAGAGAGCACAGATACGCAGTATTTT. It translates to CASSQDPESTDTQYF.

The chain carries TRBV6-1 and TRBJ2-5, with 13 bases matching TRBD2. CDR1 is MNHNS, CDR2 SASEGT, per germline. This CDR3 region has 14 residues. V shed 6 bases and J 3 bases; nucleotides not matched to a gene: 1. This chain's CDR3 is CASRGLAGKETQYF. Here the CDR3 DNA reads TGTGCCAGCAGGGGACTAGCGGGGAAAGAGACCCAGTACTTC.

There are many counts of this clonotype. The V gene is TRBV6-2 or TRBV6-3, the J gene TRBJ2-2; TRBD1 is a possible D gene (6 bases). This CDR3 contains 14 residues. Trimming took off 7 bases at V and 2 bases at J, with 11 bases between the two ends. Per the germline V gene, CDR1 is MNHEY and CDR2 is SVGEGT. CDR3 loop: CASKGGQNTGELFF. The CDR3, as DNA: TGTGCCAGCAAAGGGGGACAAAACACCGGGGAGCTGTTTTTT.

This clonotype was observed at least ten times. V gene TRBV12-3 or TRBV12-4 combines with J gene TRBJ1-2, with TRBD1 identical over 11 bases. The CDR3 sequence is 15 residues long. J lost 5 bases, V lost 5 bases, and 7 bases had no gene match. The CDR3, as DNA: TGTGCCAGCAGTCAGTCCGGGACAGGGGGGTATGGCTACACCTTC. As protein: CASSQSGTGGYGYTF.